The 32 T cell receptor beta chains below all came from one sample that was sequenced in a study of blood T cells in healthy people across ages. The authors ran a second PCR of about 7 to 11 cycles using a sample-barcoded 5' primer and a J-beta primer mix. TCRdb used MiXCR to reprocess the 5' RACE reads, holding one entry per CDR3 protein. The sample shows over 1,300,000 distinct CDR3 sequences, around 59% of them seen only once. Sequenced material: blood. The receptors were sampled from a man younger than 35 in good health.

The CDR3 region is CSARDRWGTSGLEQYF. Here the CDR3 DNA reads TGCAGTGCTAGAGACCGGTGGGGGACTAGCGGTCTCGAGCAGTACTTC. The chain links TRBV20-1 to TRBJ2-7; 11 bases match TRBD2. V trimming: 0 bases; J trimming: 6 bases; junction bases outside the gene matches: 10. CDR1 and CDR2 from the germline V gene are DFQATT and SNEGSKA (reference sequence). The CDR3 covers 16 residues.

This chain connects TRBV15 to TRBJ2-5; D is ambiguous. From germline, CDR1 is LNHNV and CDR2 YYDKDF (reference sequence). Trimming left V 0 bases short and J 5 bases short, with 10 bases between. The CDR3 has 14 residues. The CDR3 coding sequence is TGTGCCACCAGCAGAGATTCGGTCAGTGAGACCCAGTACTTC. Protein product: CATSRDSVSETQYF.

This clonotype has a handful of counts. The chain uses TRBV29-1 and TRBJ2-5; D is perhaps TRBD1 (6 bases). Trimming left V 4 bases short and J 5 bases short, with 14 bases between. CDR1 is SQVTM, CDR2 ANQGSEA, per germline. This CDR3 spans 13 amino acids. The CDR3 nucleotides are TGCAGCGTTGTCAGGGGACCGTGGGAGACCCAGTACTTC. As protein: CSVVRGPWETQYF.

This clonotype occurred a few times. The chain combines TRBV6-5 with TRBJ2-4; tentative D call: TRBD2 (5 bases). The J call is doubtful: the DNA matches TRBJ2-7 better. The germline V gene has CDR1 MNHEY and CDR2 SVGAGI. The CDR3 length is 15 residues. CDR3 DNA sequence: TGTGCCAGCAGTTACGGGCAGGAGGCCGCCTACGAGCAGTACTTC. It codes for CASSYGQEAAYEQYF.

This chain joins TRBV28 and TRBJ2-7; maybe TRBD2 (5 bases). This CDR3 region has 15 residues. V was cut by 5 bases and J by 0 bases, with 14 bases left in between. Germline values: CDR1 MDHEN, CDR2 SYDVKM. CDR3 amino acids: CASSLTGIPSYEQYF. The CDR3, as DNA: TGTGCCAGCAGTCTCACCGGGATCCCCTCCTACGAGCAGTACTTC.

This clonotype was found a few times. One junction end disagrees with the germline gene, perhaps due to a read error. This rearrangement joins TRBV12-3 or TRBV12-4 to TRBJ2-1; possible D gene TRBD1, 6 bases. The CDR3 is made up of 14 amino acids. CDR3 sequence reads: CASSLVQGSNEQFF. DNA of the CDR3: TGTGCTAGCAGTTTAGTGCAGGGGTCGAATGAGCAGTTCTTC.

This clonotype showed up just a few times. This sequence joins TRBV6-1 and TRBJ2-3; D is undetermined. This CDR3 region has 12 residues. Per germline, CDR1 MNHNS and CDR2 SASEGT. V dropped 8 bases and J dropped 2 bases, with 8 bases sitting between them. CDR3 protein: CASRWSTDTQYF. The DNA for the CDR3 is TGTGCCAGCCGTTGGTCCACAGATACGCAGTATTTT.

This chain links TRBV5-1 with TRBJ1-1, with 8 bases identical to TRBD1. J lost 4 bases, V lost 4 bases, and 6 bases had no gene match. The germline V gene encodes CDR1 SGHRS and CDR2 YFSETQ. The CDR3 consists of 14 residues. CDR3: CASSEWTGSTEAFF. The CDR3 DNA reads TGCGCCAGCAGCGAATGGACAGGGAGCACTGAAGCTTTCTTT. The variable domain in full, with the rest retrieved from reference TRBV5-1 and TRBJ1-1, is KAGVTQTPRYLIKTRGQQVTLSCSPISGHRSVSWYQQTPGQGLQFLFEYFSETQRNKGNFPGRFSGRQFSNSRSEMNVSTLELGDSALYLCASSEWTGSTEAFFGQGTRLTVV.

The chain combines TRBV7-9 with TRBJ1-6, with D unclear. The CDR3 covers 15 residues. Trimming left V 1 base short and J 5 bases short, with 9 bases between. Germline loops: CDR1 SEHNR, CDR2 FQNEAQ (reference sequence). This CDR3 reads CASSLGLTDNSPLHF. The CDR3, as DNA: TGTGCCAGCAGCTTAGGACTAACCGATAATTCACCCCTCCACTTT.

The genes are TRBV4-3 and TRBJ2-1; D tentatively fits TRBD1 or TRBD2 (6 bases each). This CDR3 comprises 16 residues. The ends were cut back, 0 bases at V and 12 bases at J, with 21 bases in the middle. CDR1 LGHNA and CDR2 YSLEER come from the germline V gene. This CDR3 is CASSQDYSIGGYGQFF. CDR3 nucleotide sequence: TGCGCCAGCAGCCAAGATTACTCGATAGGGGGGTATGGGCAGTTCTTC.

CDR3 nucleotides: TGCGCCAGCAGCCAACGATACCCTGGGTCAGAGACCCAGTACTTC. Protein product: CASSQRYPGSETQYF. The rearrangement uses TRBV4-1 and TRBJ2-4; D gene uncertain. The closer fit of TRBJ2-5 to the DNA end suggests the J call may be wrong. From germline, CDR1 is MGHRA and CDR2 YSYEKL. This CDR3 has 15 amino acids.

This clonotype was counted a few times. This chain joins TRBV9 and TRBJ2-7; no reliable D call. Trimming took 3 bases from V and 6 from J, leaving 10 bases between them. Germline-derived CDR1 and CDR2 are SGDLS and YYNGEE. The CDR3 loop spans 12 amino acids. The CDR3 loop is CASSGGHGEQYF. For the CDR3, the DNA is TGTGCCAGCAGCGGGGGTCACGGCGAGCAGTACTTC.

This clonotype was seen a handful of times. CDR3 coding DNA: TGCAGTGCGGCGATCAACAATGAGCAGTTCTTC. It specifies CSAAINNEQFF. This chain joins TRBV20-1 and TRBJ2-1; D gene uncertain. This CDR3 comprises 11 residues. V lost 6 bases to trimming and J lost 5 bases, with 8 bases between them. Germline assignment: CDR1 DFQATT and CDR2 SNEGSKA (reference sequence).

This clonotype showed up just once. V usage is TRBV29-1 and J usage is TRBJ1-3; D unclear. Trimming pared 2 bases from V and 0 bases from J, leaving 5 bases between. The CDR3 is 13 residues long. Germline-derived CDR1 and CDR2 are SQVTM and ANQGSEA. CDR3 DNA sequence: TGCAGCGTTGAAAAAGTCTCTGGAAACACCATATATTTT. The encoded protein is CSVEKVSGNTIYF.

The CDR3 is CASSLEQGTYEQYF. DNA for the CDR3: TGCGCCAGCAGCTTGGAACAGGGAACCTACGAGCAGTACTTC. The genes are TRBV5-1 and TRBJ2-7; weak D call: TRBD1 (6 bases). CDR1 and CDR2 from the germline V gene are SGHRS and YFSETQ. Trimming removed 0 bases at V and 2 bases at J, with 9 bases between. This CDR3 is 14 amino acids long.

CDR3 region: CASSGISRGVNTGELFF. The CDR3 region has the DNA TGTGCCAGCAGTGGAATATCGAGGGGGGTGAACACCGGGGAGCTGTTTTTT. This chain links TRBV2 with TRBJ2-2, with D perhaps assigned TRBD1 or TRBD2 (6 bases each). Deletions cut 4 bases from V and 1 base from J, with 16 bases between. CDR3 length equals 17 residues. Germline CDR1 reads SNHLY; CDR2 reads FYNNEI.

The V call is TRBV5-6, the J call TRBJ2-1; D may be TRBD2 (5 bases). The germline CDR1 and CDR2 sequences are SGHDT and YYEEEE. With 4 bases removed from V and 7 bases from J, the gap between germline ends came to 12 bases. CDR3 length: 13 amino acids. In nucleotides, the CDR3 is TGTGCCAGCAGCCGCGGGCTATTTAATGAGCAGTTCTTC. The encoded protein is CASSRGLFNEQFF.

The CDR3: CASSQVGTNSYEQYF. DNA for the CDR3: TGTGCCAGCAGCCAAGTGGGGACGAATTCCTACGAGCAGTACTTC. V usage is TRBV14 and J usage is TRBJ2-7; D could derive from TRBD1 or TRBD2 (5 bases each). The ends were cut back, 1 base at V and 1 base at J, with 11 bases in the middle. The CDR3 is 15 amino acids. Per the germline V gene, CDR1 is SGHDN and CDR2 is FVKESK.

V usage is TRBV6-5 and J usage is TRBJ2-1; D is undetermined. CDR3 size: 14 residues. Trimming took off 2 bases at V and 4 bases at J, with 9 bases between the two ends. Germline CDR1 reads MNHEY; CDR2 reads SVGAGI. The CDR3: CASSYRSDYNEQFF. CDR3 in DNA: TGTGCCAGCAGTTACCGGTCAGATTACAATGAGCAGTTCTTC.

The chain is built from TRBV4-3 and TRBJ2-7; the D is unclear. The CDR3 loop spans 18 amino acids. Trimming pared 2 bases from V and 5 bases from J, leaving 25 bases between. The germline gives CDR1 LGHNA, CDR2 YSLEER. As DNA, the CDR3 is TGCGCCAGCAGCCAATCCCGGTTTTCGAGTGCCGGGTTGGACGAGCAGTACTTC. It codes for CASSQSRFSSAGLDEQYF.

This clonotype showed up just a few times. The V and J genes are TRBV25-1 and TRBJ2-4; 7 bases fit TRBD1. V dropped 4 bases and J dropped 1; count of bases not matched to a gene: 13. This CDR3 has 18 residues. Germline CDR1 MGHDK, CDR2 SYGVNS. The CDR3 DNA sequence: TGTGCCAGCAGTGTTGCCCCGATAGGGGGCTTTGCCAAAAACATTCAGTACTTC. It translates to CASSVAPIGGFAKNIQYF.

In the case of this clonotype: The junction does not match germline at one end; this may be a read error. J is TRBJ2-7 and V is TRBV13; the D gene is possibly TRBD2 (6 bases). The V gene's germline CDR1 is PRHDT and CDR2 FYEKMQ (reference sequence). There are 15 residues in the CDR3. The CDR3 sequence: CAGSSSQRATYEQYF. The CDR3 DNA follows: TGTGCCGGCAGCTCCTCACAGCGGGCAACCTACGAGCAGTACTTC. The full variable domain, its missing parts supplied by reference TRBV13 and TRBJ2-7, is AAGVIQSPRHLIKEKRETATLKCYPIPRHDTVYWYQQGPGQDPQFLISFYEKMQSDKGSIPDRFSAQQFSDYHSELNMSSLELGDSALYFCAGSSSQRATYEQYFGPGTRLTVT.

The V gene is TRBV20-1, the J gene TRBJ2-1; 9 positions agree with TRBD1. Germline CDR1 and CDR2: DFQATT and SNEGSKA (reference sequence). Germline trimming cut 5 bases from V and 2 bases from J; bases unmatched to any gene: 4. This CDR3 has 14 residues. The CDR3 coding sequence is TGCAGTGCTTCAGACAGGGGGACCTACAATGAGCAGTTCTTC. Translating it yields CSASDRGTYNEQFF.

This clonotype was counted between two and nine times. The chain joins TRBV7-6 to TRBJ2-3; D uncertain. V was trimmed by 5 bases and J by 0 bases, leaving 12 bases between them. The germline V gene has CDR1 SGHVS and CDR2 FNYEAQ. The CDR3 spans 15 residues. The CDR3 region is CASSPTLTSTDTQYF. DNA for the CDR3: TGTGCCAGCAGCCCTACACTCACTAGCACAGATACGCAGTATTTT.

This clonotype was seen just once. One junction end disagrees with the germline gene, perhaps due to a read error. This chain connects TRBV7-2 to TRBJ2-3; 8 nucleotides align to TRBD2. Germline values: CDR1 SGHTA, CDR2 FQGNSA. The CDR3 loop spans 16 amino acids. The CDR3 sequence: CASSFSSGYSTDTRYF. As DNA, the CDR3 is TGTGCCAGCAGCTTTTCTAGCGGGTATAGCACAGATACGCGGTATTTT.

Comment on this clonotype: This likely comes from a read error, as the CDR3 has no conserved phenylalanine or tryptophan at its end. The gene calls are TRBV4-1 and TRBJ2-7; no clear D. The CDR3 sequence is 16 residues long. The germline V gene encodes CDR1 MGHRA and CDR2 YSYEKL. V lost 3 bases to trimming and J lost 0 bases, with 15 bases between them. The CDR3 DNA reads TGCGCCAGCAGCCAGGTCCAGGCCGTCAGCTCCTACGAGCAGTACCTC. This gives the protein CASSQVQAVSSYEQYL.

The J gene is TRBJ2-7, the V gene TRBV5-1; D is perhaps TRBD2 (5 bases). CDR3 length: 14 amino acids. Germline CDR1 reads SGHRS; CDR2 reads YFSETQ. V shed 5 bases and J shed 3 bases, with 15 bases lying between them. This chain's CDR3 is CASRPVEGLYEQYF. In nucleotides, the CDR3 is TGCGCCAGCAGACCCGTGGAAGGACTCTACGAGCAGTACTTC.

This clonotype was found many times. CDR3 region: CASSQDSSYGYTF. The CDR3 coding sequence is TGTGCCAGCAGCCAGGACAGTTCCTATGGCTACACCTTC. The J gene is TRBJ1-2, the V gene TRBV4-2; tentative D call: TRBD1 (6 bases). Trimming left V 3 bases short and J 4 bases short, with 9 bases between. Germline assignment: CDR1 LGHNA and CDR2 YNFKEQ. This CDR3 contains 13 residues.

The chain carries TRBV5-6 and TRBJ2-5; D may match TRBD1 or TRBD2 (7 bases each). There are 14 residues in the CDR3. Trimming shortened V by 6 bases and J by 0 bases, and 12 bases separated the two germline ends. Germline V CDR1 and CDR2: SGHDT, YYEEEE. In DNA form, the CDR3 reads TGTGCCAGCACCCAGGGGGGGTACCAAGAGACCCAGTACTTC. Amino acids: CASTQGGYQETQYF.

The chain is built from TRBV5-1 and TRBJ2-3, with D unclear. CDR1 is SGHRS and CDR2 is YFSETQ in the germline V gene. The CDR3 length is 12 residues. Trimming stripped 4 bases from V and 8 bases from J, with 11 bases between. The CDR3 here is CASSPYLGTQYF. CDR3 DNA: TGCGCCAGCAGCCCCTATCTCGGTACGCAGTATTTT.

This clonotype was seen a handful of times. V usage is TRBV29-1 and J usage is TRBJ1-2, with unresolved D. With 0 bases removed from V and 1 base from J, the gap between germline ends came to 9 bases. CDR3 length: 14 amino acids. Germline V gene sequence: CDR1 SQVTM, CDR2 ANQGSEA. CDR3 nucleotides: TGCAGCGTTGAAGAGCTCGGGTATAACTATGGCTACACCTTC. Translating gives CSVEELGYNYGYTF.

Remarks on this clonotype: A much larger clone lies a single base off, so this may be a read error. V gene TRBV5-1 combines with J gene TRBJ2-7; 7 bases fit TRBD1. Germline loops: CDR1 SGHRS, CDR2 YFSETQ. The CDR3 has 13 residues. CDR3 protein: CVSSYGQAYEQYF. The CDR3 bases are TGCGTCAGCAGCTACGGACAGGCCTACGAGCAGTACTTC.